Given below is one T cell receptor (beta chain) in context. TCRdb reprocessed the reads via MiXCR and lists one record per CDR3 protein. Of around 300,000 distinct CDR3 sequences in the sample, 25% were seen once. This entry belongs to a study of T cell repertoires in cytomegalovirus infection. The CDR3 length is 13 residues. Germline V gives CDR1 SQVTM, CDR2 ANQGSEA. With 7 bases removed from V and 0 bases from J, the gap between germline ends came to 7 bases. The sequencing sample was made of PBMCs. V and J are TRBV29-1 and TRBJ2-6; D is undetermined. This clonotype was sampled from a human donor in good health (CMV status not recorded). Some clones in this sample may be carry-over from other donors' samples. In nucleotides, the CDR3 is TGCAGCGCCCGTCGCTCTGGGGCCAACGTCCTGACTTTC. Its protein is CSARRSGANVLTF.